A single sample is the source of the 10 T cell receptor beta chains below, sequenced in a study of cytomegalovirus exposure and HLA in healthy donors. Vbeta (60) and Jbeta (13) primers were used in the PCR. Profiled with immunoSEQ multiplex PCR; TCRdb holds only in-frame clones, not every one. This table holds 150,000 or so clones, around two thirds found once. The sequenced material came from PBMCs. The origin of the receptors is a man aged 18 to 30 in good health and CMV-seropositive.

This chain uses TRBV28 with TRBJ1-3; D gene uncertain. The V and J ends lost 3 bases and 2 bases respectively, with 8 bases between them. Germline V gene lookup returns CDR1 MDHEN and CDR2 SYDVKM. The CDR3 covers 14 residues. As DNA, the CDR3 is TGTGCCAGCAGTTTGAGAGGGCCTGGAAACACCATATATTTT. Its translation: CASSLRGPGNTIYF.

This clone was counted between two and nine times. The rearrangement links TRBV7-6 to TRBJ2-6; weak D call: TRBD1 (6 bases). Germline assignment: CDR1 SGHVS and CDR2 FNYEAQ. Between the trimmed V and J ends, which lost 1 base and 1 base, there was a span of 8 bases. CDR3 size: 16 residues. CDR3 sequence (DNA): TGTGCCAGCAGCTTAGTAGGGGGTTCTGGGGCCAACGTCCTGACTTTC. Translated: CASSLVGGSGANVLTF.

The chain joins TRBV5-6 to TRBJ1-5; D perhaps matches TRBD1 (5 bases). V dropped 1 base and J dropped 7 bases, with 12 bases sitting between them. The CDR3 contains 14 residues. Germline CDR1 and CDR2: SGHDT and YYEEEE. As DNA, the CDR3 is TGTGCCAGCAGCTTGACGCCCGGGGGGCAGCCCCAGCATTTT. Amino acid sequence: CASSLTPGGQPQHF.

The sample holds one count of this clone. J is TRBJ1-3 and V is TRBV13, with D uncertain. The CDR3 is 15 amino acids. Germline V CDR1 and CDR2: PRHDT, FYEKMQ (reference sequence). Trimming stripped 5 bases from V and 0 bases from J, with 11 bases between. Written as DNA, the CDR3 is TGTGCCAGCAGCCCAGTGGGCAACTCTGGAAACACCATATATTTT. Amino acids: CASSPVGNSGNTIYF.

This clone was detected a few times. The chain joins TRBV30 to TRBJ2-7; 10 bases agree with TRBD1. The CDR3 is 16 amino acids. Germline values: CDR1 GTSNPN, CDR2 SVGIG (reference sequence). V dropped 2 bases and J dropped 1; count of bases not matched to a gene: 8. CDR3 residues: CAWSTGTGVGSYEQYF. The CDR3 coding sequence is TGTGCCTGGAGTACCGGGACAGGGGTGGGGTCCTACGAGCAGTACTTC.

The V and J genes are TRBV27 and TRBJ2-7; no clear D. The CDR3 runs to 12 residues. Trimming stripped 3 bases from V and 3 bases from J, with 6 bases between. CDR1 MNHEY and CDR2 SMNVEV come from the germline V gene (reference sequence). The CDR3 protein is CASSFRGYEQYF. CDR3 DNA: TGTGCCAGCAGTTTTCGCGGCTACGAGCAGTACTTC.

This clone was counted only a few times. The gene calls are TRBV18 and TRBJ1-4; TRBD1 agrees at 7 bases. The V segment lost 3 bases and the J segment 7 bases; nucleotides outside the gene matches: 14. Germline CDR1 is KGHSH and CDR2 is LQKENI. This CDR3 comprises 17 residues. The CDR3 reads CASSPRPMGQLGEKLFF. In DNA, the CDR3 is TGTGCCAGCTCACCTAGACCAATGGGACAGCTCGGTGAAAAACTGTTTTTT.

The chain uses TRBV6-1 and TRBJ1-5; D gene unclear. Between the trimmed V and J ends, which lost 7 bases and 7 bases, there was a span of 20 bases. Germline CDR1 reads MNHNS; CDR2 reads SASEGT. CDR3 length: 15 residues. The CDR3 DNA reads TGTGCCAGCATTTTTGAACATAACGGGAAACAGCCCCAGCATTTT. Translation gives CASIFEHNGKQPQHF.

This clone was seen only a few times. The chain recombines TRBV6-6 with TRBJ2-3; D remains unclear. Germline lookup yields CDR1 MNHNY and CDR2 SVGAGI (reference sequence). The V end was cut by 10 bases, the J end by 0 bases, with 8 bases between. The CDR3 length is 12 residues. The CDR3: CATSISTDTQYF. In DNA form, the CDR3 reads TGTGCCACGTCTATAAGCACAGATACGCAGTATTTT.

V is TRBV13 and J is TRBJ2-2, with 14 positions matching TRBD2. V shed 5 bases and J 1 base; nucleotides not matched to a gene: 6. CDR1 is PRHDT, CDR2 FYEKMQ, per germline (reference sequence). The CDR3 consists of 18 residues. The CDR3 loop is CASSGGGLAGENTGELFF. The CDR3 coding sequence is TGTGCCAGCAGCGGAGGGGGACTAGCGGGAGAGAACACCGGGGAGCTGTTTTTT.